This record concerns one T cell receptor (beta chain) sequence. Its antigen is undetermined. The sample belongs to a study of T cell clonotyping in hematopoietic cell transplantation. About the study: Recipient samples before transplant were obtained post-cytoreduction.

Sequenced by immunoSEQ multiplex PCR; TCRdb stores in-frame clones only, minus some. This sample has 16,000 or so clones; 93% occur once, and the top ten carry around 1.8%. The time point was: recipient sample about 28 days before transplant, after cytoreduction. Whole-study results and caveats: At the given depth, recipient repertoires were over 95% de novo clonotypes. Higher Inverse Simpson Index values in graft donor and pretransplant recipient predicted broader posttransplant TCR diversity. Without cell sorting, CD4 versus CD8 contributions remain unresolved.

Germline assignment: CDR1 SGDLS and CDR2 YYNGEE. The CDR3 has 13 amino acids. The V and J ends lost 3 bases and 9 bases, in that order; junction bases with no gene match: 6. The sequence came from a man younger than 35 with biphenotypic leukemia. Some clones in this sample may be carry-over from other donors' samples. The material was peripheral blood mononuclear cells, obtained before stem cell transplant. The chain joins TRBV9 to TRBJ2-3; 8 nucleotides align to TRBD2. This CDR3 is CASSGDGGGTQYF. As DNA, the CDR3 is TGTGCCAGCAGCGGGGACGGCGGGGGGACGCAGTATTTT. The variable domain in full, completed from reference TRBV9 and TRBJ2-3, reads DSGVTQTPKHLITATGQRVTLRCSPRSGDLSVYWYQQSLDQGLQFLIQYYNGEERAKGNILERFSAQQFPDLHSELNLSSLELGDSALYFCASSGDGGGTQYFGPGTRLTVL.